The present T cell receptor (beta chain) was sequenced within a study of identifying expanded T cells in peripheral blood. Trimming cost V 4 bases and J 3 bases, with 9 bases left between them. Germline CDR1 reads SQVTM; CDR2 reads ANQGSEA. The CDR3 length is 12 residues. The data were produced by immunoSEQ multiplex PCR, yet TCRdb's version contains in-frame clones alone and is incomplete. This repertoire shows about 110,000 clones, roughly nine tenths found once; its top ten account for 7% to 9%. The chain recombines TRBV29-1 with TRBJ1-2; possible D gene TRBD1, 5 bases. The sample taken for sequencing was blood. This TCR derives from a person aged 18 to 75 in good health. CDR3 sequence reads: CSVGRGDYGYTF. The CDR3 nucleotides read TGCAGCGTTGGAAGGGGCGACTATGGCTACACCTTC.